This section outlines one T cell receptor (beta chain) sequence together with its context. Its antigen is as yet unknown. Per germline, CDR1 SGHTA and CDR2 FQGNSA. This CDR3 is built from 16 residues. V was pared by 1 base and J by 13 bases, with 15 bases of the junction left unmatched. Unique molecular identifiers were present in the TCR beta cDNA libraries. TCRdb processed the PCR reads anew with MiXCR; each CDR3 protein has one entry. The table has a few hundred thousand distinct CDR3 sequences, around 40% seen once. This entry is derived from a study of post-analysis software for immune sequencing data. Study-level background: Both relapsing-remitting and secondary progressive multiple sclerosis featured among the disease courses, as did progressive-relapsing multiple sclerosis. Study outcomes and limitations: Patients used about 5 TRBV segments, including TRBV5-6, TRBV5-1 and TRBV20-1, more often than controls.

Sample: blood. The sequence derives from a girl aged 10-17 years with multiple sclerosis. The genes are TRBV7-2 and TRBJ2-4, with TRBD2 identical over 8 bases. CDR3 amino acids: CASSLGESGSPSGQYF. CDR3 bases: TGTGCCAGCAGCTTAGGGGAAAGCGGGAGTCCGAGTGGGCAGTACTTC.